These 7 T cell receptor beta chains were sequenced from one sample in a study of blood T cell repertoires in COVID-19. Produced via immunoSEQ multiplex PCR; TCRdb's table is partial and in-frame only. Among fewer than 100,000 clones, nearly 90% were seen once, and the ten largest hold about 5%. Sequenced sample: peripheral blood. All receptors derive from a man in his 70s with acute or convalescent COVID-19.

The V call is TRBV28, the J call TRBJ1-5; 7 bases match TRBD1. V shed 7 bases and J 3 bases; nucleotides not matched to a gene: 9. The CDR3 is 15 amino acids. Per the germline V gene, CDR1 is MDHEN and CDR2 is SYDVKM. The CDR3 is CASNYPRGDNQPQHF. The CDR3 nucleotides read TGTGCCAGCAATTACCCCAGGGGGGACAATCAGCCCCAGCATTTT.

This rearrangement joins TRBV6-5 to TRBJ1-2, with D possibly being TRBD1 (5 bases). CDR3 length equals 14 residues. In germline, CDR1 is MNHEY, CDR2 SVGAGI. Between the trimmed V and J ends, which lost 2 bases and 4 bases, there was a span of 11 bases. The CDR3 region has the DNA TGTGCCAGCAGTTACCAGGAGACAGTCTATGGCTACACCTTC. This sequence encodes CASSYQETVYGYTF.

The chain combines TRBV7-9 with TRBJ2-7, with D possibly matching TRBD2 (6 bases). The germline V and J ends were trimmed by 1 base and 3 bases, with 13 bases remaining between them. Per the germline V gene, CDR1 is SEHNR and CDR2 is FQNEAQ (reference sequence). CDR3 size: 15 residues. The DNA of the CDR3 is TGTGCCAGCAGCTTAGGAGACGGGAGCTTCTACGAGCAGTACGTC. Translation: CASSLGDGSFYEQYV.

The chain couples TRBV4-2 to TRBJ2-3; 9 positions agree with TRBD2. CDR3 size: 16 residues. V shed 1 base and J 0 bases; nucleotides not matched to a gene: 2. Germline V gene lookup returns CDR1 LGHNA and CDR2 YNFKEQ. The CDR3 sequence is CASSQGLADSTDTQYF. The CDR3 DNA follows: TGTGCCAGCAGCCAAGGACTAGCGGATAGCACAGATACGCAGTATTTT.

The sample holds one count of this clone. The chain combines TRBV11-2 with TRBJ1-4; TRBD1 agrees at 8 bases. From germline, CDR1 is SGHAT and CDR2 FQNNGV. V shed 6 bases and J 7 bases; nucleotides not matched to a gene: 10. The CDR3 is 15 amino acids. The CDR3 DNA is TGTGCCAGCAGTTACAACAGGGGGGTACGTGAAAAACTGTTTTTT. Translated: CASSYNRGVREKLFF.

V and J are TRBV11-1 and TRBJ2-3; D gene unclear. CDR3 length equals 12 residues. V lost 5 bases to trimming and J lost 6 bases, with 9 bases between them. The germline CDR1 and CDR2 sequences are SGHAT and FQDESV (reference sequence). CDR3 sequence: CASSQTRDTQYF. The CDR3 DNA is TGTGCCAGCAGCCAGACGAGGGATACGCAGTATTTT.

V and J are TRBV5-1 and TRBJ1-1; the match to TRBD1 covers 10 bases. This CDR3 has 15 residues. V shed 1 base and J 1 base; nucleotides not matched to a gene: 1. CDR1 and CDR2 from the germline V gene are SGHRS and YFSETQ. CDR3 DNA sequence: TGCGCCAGCAGCTTGCGACAGGGGGCGAACACTGAAGCTTTCTTT. This codes for CASSLRQGANTEAFF.